This T cell receptor (beta chain) was sequenced in a study of neurological immune-mediated disorders. Germline values: CDR1 SGHTA, CDR2 FQGNSA. V trimming: 8 bases; J trimming: 5 bases; junction bases outside the gene matches: 11. The CDR3 has 14 residues. At least ten counts were recorded for this clonotype. Its antigen is still unknown. Broader study findings: None of the CDR3 amino acid sequences found in expanded clones was shared across subjects. This suggests that the TCR-beta repertoires were private in all groups. One related-CDR3 cluster, identified by phylogenetic grouping, held the repertoires of 18 of 34 multiple sclerosis patients and was a possible signature.

The cDNA was synthesized by 5'RACE incorporating 10-nucleotide random UMIs. Every sequencing run gave over 180 million TCR-beta sequences, taken from 15-18 subjects. TCRdb reprocessed the 5' RACE reads with MiXCR, giving one entry per CDR3 protein. The sample lists some 34,000 distinct CDR3 sequences, more than 1.3% occurring once. The material sequenced was PBMCs. V usage is TRBV7-2 and J usage is TRBJ2-5; 7 nucleotides agree with TRBD2. The sequence came from a woman in her 30s with multiple sclerosis. Here the CDR3 reads CASRQIGGGETQYF. CDR3 sequence (DNA): TGTGCCAGCCGCCAAATCGGCGGGGGTGAGACCCAGTACTTC. Looking up the rest from reference TRBV7-2 and TRBJ2-5 gives the full variable domain: GAGVSQSPSNKVTEKGKDVELRCDPISGHTALYWYRQSLGQGLEFLIYFQGNSAPDKSGLPSDRFSAERTGGSVSTLTIQRTQQEDSAVYLCASRQIGGGETQYFGPGTRLLVL.